The rows below give T cell receptor beta chains drawn from one sample of a study of CD8+ T cells in alopecia areata. Profiled with immunoSEQ multiplex PCR; TCRdb holds only in-frame clones, not every one. The sample yields under 350,000 clones, about 62% seen once. The sequenced sample was CD4+ T cells sorted from blood, obtained at week 24, from a patient treated with tofacitinib. The receptors shown here come from a human donor with alopecia areata. CDR3s include the opening cysteine and the closing phenylalanine or tryptophan. The order of the fields is J gene, V gene, D gene, clone size, CDR3 DNA, CDR3 protein. A D gene is named only where the DNA matches it firmly. Part of the rows lack a size; the others show once, few, many or a class for expanded clones.

j_call: TRBJ2-7
v_call: TRBV6-5
d_call: TRBD1
clone_size: NA
cdr3_nt: TGTGCCAGCAGCTCCGTGGGACAGCCCTACGAGCAGTACTTC
cdr3_aa: CASSSVGQPYEQYF

j_call: TRBJ1-5
v_call: TRBV2
d_call: NA
clone_size: NA
cdr3_nt: TGTGCCAGCAGTGACAGTGGCAATCAGCCCCAGCATTTT
cdr3_aa: CASSDSGNQPQHF

j_call: TRBJ2-2
v_call: TRBV6-1
d_call: NA
clone_size: NA
cdr3_nt: TGTGCCACTCGGACCCCCGGGGCGAACACCGGGGAGCTGTTTTTT
cdr3_aa: CATRTPGANTGELFF

j_call: TRBJ2-7
v_call: TRBV5-1
d_call: NA
clone_size: NA
cdr3_nt: TGCGCCAGCAGCTTGGTCCCGGGGGACTTCTACGAGCAGTACTTC
cdr3_aa: CASSLVPGDFYEQYF

j_call: TRBJ1-1
v_call: TRBV2
d_call: NA
clone_size: NA
cdr3_nt: TGTGCCAGCAGACCTAGGGAAAACCTGAACACTGAAGCTTTCTTT
cdr3_aa: CASRPRENLNTEAFF

j_call: TRBJ2-7
v_call: TRBV7-9
d_call: TRBD2
clone_size: NA
cdr3_nt: TGTGCCAGCAGTCCACCGGGACTAAGGGACGGCGAGCAGTACTTC
cdr3_aa: CASSPPGLRDGEQYF

j_call: TRBJ2-1
v_call: TRBV2
d_call: NA
clone_size: NA
cdr3_nt: TGTGCCAGCAGTGATGGCGGCGATGAGCAGTTCTTC
cdr3_aa: CASSDGGDEQFF

j_call: TRBJ2-7
v_call: TRBV4-1
d_call: NA
clone_size: NA
cdr3_nt: TGCGCCAGCAGCCAAGCCTCGGGGCGGGCGTCCTACGAGCAGTACTTC
cdr3_aa: CASSQASGRASYEQYF

j_call: TRBJ2-4
v_call: TRBV2
d_call: NA
clone_size: NA
cdr3_nt: TGTGCCAGCAGTTCCGGGGGGCCAGCCAAAAACATTCAGTACTTC
cdr3_aa: CASSSGGPAKNIQYF

j_call: TRBJ2-3
v_call: TRBV27
d_call: NA
clone_size: NA
cdr3_nt: TGTGCTTCAGGGGCATCCTCTAGCACAGATACGCAGTATTTT
cdr3_aa: CASGASSSTDTQYF

j_call: TRBJ2-5
v_call: TRBV6-1
d_call: NA
clone_size: few
cdr3_nt: TGTGCCAGCAGTGGGGCAGGGGCGCGAGAGACCCAGTACTTC
cdr3_aa: CASSGAGARETQYF

j_call: TRBJ1-3
v_call: TRBV7-2
d_call: TRBD1
clone_size: NA
cdr3_nt: TGTGCCAGCAGCTTTACAGGGGGAGGAAACACCATATATTTT
cdr3_aa: CASSFTGGGNTIYF

j_call: TRBJ1-6
v_call: TRBV9
d_call: NA
clone_size: NA
cdr3_nt: TGTGCCAGCAGCGTAAATGCGGGGTCACCCCTCCACTTT
cdr3_aa: CASSVNAGSPLHF

j_call: TRBJ2-1
v_call: TRBV5-1
d_call: NA
clone_size: NA
cdr3_nt: TGCGCCAGCAGCTTCTCTTCCGTCAACAATGAGCAGTTCTTC
cdr3_aa: CASSFSSVNNEQFF

j_call: TRBJ2-5
v_call: TRBV29-1
d_call: TRBD1
clone_size: NA
cdr3_nt: TGCAGCGTTGAAGAGTACAGGGGGCTCGCGACCCAGTACTTC
cdr3_aa: CSVEEYRGLATQYF

j_call: TRBJ2-2
v_call: TRBV7-2
d_call: NA
clone_size: NA
cdr3_nt: TGTGCCAGCAGCCCCCGGGGGGCGGACACCGGGGAGCTGTTTTTT
cdr3_aa: CASSPRGADTGELFF

j_call: TRBJ2-3
v_call: TRBV18
d_call: NA
clone_size: few
cdr3_nt: TGTGCCAGCTCACCCGACACCCGGAGCACAGATACGCAGTATTTT
cdr3_aa: CASSPDTRSTDTQYF

j_call: TRBJ2-7
v_call: TRBV5-1
d_call: NA
clone_size: NA
cdr3_nt: TGCGCCAGCAGGTGGCCGGGGTCCCACGAGCAGTACTTC
cdr3_aa: CASRWPGSHEQYF

j_call: TRBJ2-1
v_call: TRBV30
d_call: NA
clone_size: NA
cdr3_nt: TGTGCCTGGGTGAATGGAGGGGGCCGCCGGAGACAGTTCTTC
cdr3_aa: CAWVNGGGRRRQFF

j_call: TRBJ2-7
v_call: TRBV2
d_call: TRBD1
clone_size: NA
cdr3_nt: TGTGCCTGCCGGATGACAGGGATTGGGAACGAGCAGTACTTC
cdr3_aa: CACRMTGIGNEQYF

j_call: TRBJ1-2
v_call: TRBV6-6
d_call: TRBD1
clone_size: NA
cdr3_nt: TGTGCCAGCAGTTCCCCGACAGGGGACTATGGCTACACCTTC
cdr3_aa: CASSSPTGDYGYTF

j_call: TRBJ1-4
v_call: TRBV27
d_call: NA
clone_size: NA
cdr3_nt: TGTGCCAGCAGTTATAGTAAGACCCCAACTAATGAAAAACTGTTTTTT
cdr3_aa: CASSYSKTPTNEKLFF

j_call: TRBJ2-3
v_call: TRBV11-2
d_call: TRBD1
clone_size: once
cdr3_nt: TGTGCCAGCAGCCCAATAGGGGGACAGGGGACAGATACGCAGTATTTT
cdr3_aa: CASSPIGGQGTDTQYF

j_call: TRBJ2-2
v_call: TRBV28
d_call: TRBD1
clone_size: NA
cdr3_nt: TGTGCCAGCAGGGGACAGAGGAGCACCGGGGAGCTGTTTTTT
cdr3_aa: CASRGQRSTGELFF

j_call: TRBJ1-1
v_call: TRBV2
d_call: TRBD1
clone_size: NA
cdr3_nt: TGTGCCAGCAGTGAGGGACAGGGTATGACTGAAGCTTTCTTT
cdr3_aa: CASSEGQGMTEAFF

j_call: TRBJ2-6
v_call: TRBV29-1
d_call: NA
clone_size: NA
cdr3_nt: TGCAGCGTAACAGGGTACTCTGGGGCCAACGTCCTGACTTTC
cdr3_aa: CSVTGYSGANVLTF

j_call: TRBJ1-5
v_call: TRBV28
d_call: TRBD1
clone_size: few
cdr3_nt: TGTGCCAGCAGTTCCCCGACAGGGGGGAATCAGCCCCAGCATTTT
cdr3_aa: CASSSPTGGNQPQHF

j_call: TRBJ1-1
v_call: TRBV5-1
d_call: NA
clone_size: NA
cdr3_nt: TGCGCCAGCAGCTCCTTACAGGGAATGAACACTGAAGCTTTCTTT
cdr3_aa: CASSSLQGMNTEAFF

j_call: TRBJ1-1
v_call: TRBV5-1
d_call: NA
clone_size: once
cdr3_nt: TGCGCCAGCAGCCGGCTTCCGGACTCCACTGAAGCTTTCTTT
cdr3_aa: CASSRLPDSTEAFF

j_call: TRBJ1-2
v_call: TRBV29-1
d_call: TRBD1
clone_size: NA
cdr3_nt: TGCAGCGTCCCGGGACAGGGGTTTCAGGGCTACACCTTC
cdr3_aa: CSVPGQGFQGYTF

j_call: TRBJ1-5
v_call: TRBV30
d_call: TRBD1
clone_size: few
cdr3_nt: TGTGCCTGGCAGGGACAGGCCAATCAGCCCCAGCATTTT
cdr3_aa: CAWQGQANQPQHF

j_call: TRBJ2-7
v_call: TRBV30
d_call: NA
clone_size: few
cdr3_nt: TGTGCCTGGGACACCGGACAGTTCTCCTACGAGCAGTACTTC
cdr3_aa: CAWDTGQFSYEQYF

j_call: TRBJ1-2
v_call: TRBV5-1
d_call: TRBD1
clone_size: NA
cdr3_nt: TGCGCCAGCAGCTTAGACAGGGTTTATGGCTACACCTTC
cdr3_aa: CASSLDRVYGYTF

j_call: TRBJ2-3
v_call: TRBV5-6
d_call: TRBD2
clone_size: NA
cdr3_nt: TGTGCCAGCAGCTACCTTCGGACTAGCGTGGTTACGCAGTATTTT
cdr3_aa: CASSYLRTSVVTQYF

j_call: TRBJ2-3
v_call: TRBV25-1
d_call: NA
clone_size: NA
cdr3_nt: TGTGCCAGCAGTGACTTTACCCAGACAGATACGCAGTATTTT
cdr3_aa: CASSDFTQTDTQYF

j_call: TRBJ1-1
v_call: TRBV7-9
d_call: NA
clone_size: few
cdr3_nt: TGTGCCAGCAGCCCGGGGGGGCCTTCGGAAGCTTTCTTT
cdr3_aa: CASSPGGPSEAFF

j_call: TRBJ1-6
v_call: TRBV28
d_call: NA
clone_size: NA
cdr3_nt: TGTGCCAGCAGTTTTCCAGTAAATAATTCACCCCTCCACTTT
cdr3_aa: CASSFPVNNSPLHF

j_call: TRBJ1-5
v_call: TRBV7-8
d_call: TRBD1
clone_size: NA
cdr3_nt: TGTGCCAGCAGTTCCGGGACAGGGAATAATCAGCCCCAGCATTTT
cdr3_aa: CASSSGTGNNQPQHF

j_call: TRBJ1-5
v_call: TRBV7-2
d_call: TRBD1
clone_size: NA
cdr3_nt: TGTGCCAGCAGCTTAGAAGAGGGGGCGTCTGATCAGCCCCAGCATTTT
cdr3_aa: CASSLEEGASDQPQHF

j_call: TRBJ1-2
v_call: TRBV9
d_call: NA
clone_size: NA
cdr3_nt: TGTGCCAGCAGCGCCAGCCCGGGTCGTGGCTACACCTTC
cdr3_aa: CASSASPGRGYTF

j_call: TRBJ2-5
v_call: TRBV29-1
d_call: NA
clone_size: few
cdr3_nt: TGCAGCGTTTCTCAGGGTCAAGAGACCCAGTACTTC
cdr3_aa: CSVSQGQETQYF